A selection of T cell receptor beta chains follows, all from one sample in a study of T cells in Graves' hyperthyroidism and ophthalmopathy. MiXCR, applied by TCRdb to the multiplex PCR reads, yields one record per CDR3 protein. The data contain fewer than 650,000 distinct CDR3 sequences, 40% to 55% of them singletons. The sample taken for sequencing was peripheral blood or thyroid tissue (not recorded which). The receptors come from an adult woman with Graves' disease, either hyperthyroidism or ophthalmopathy (not recorded which). The CDR3 runs from the conserved cysteine through the conserved F or W.

j_gene | v_gene | CDR3aa
TRBJ1-1 | TRBV19 | CASSTFIVNTEAFF
TRBJ2-3 | TRBV19 | CASRNHGRLTDTQYF
TRBJ1-3 | TRBV29-1 | CSVEGLRDSSGNTIYF
TRBJ1-2 | TRBV12-3/TRBV12-4 | CASTATGGGYGYTF
TRBJ1-1 | TRBV20-1 | CSARKGWGTEAFF
TRBJ2-7 | TRBV7-9 | CASSVEGGEFYEQYF
TRBJ1-2 | TRBV29-1 | CSATDKDDGYTF
TRBJ2-7 | TRBV5-1 | CASSRRLAGLYEQYF
TRBJ2-7 | TRBV11-1 | CASSSGPGSGQYF
TRBJ1-3 | TRBV14 | CASSQDISLYF
TRBJ1-3 | TRBV10-3 | CAISERISGLFFGNTIYF
TRBJ1-1 | TRBV2 | CASKAFTEAFF
TRBJ2-1 | TRBV15 | CATSREAAYNEQFF
TRBJ2-5 | TRBV7-2 | CASSLAWGLAVGQETQYF
TRBJ1-4 | TRBV10-3 | CAISVRGEKLFF